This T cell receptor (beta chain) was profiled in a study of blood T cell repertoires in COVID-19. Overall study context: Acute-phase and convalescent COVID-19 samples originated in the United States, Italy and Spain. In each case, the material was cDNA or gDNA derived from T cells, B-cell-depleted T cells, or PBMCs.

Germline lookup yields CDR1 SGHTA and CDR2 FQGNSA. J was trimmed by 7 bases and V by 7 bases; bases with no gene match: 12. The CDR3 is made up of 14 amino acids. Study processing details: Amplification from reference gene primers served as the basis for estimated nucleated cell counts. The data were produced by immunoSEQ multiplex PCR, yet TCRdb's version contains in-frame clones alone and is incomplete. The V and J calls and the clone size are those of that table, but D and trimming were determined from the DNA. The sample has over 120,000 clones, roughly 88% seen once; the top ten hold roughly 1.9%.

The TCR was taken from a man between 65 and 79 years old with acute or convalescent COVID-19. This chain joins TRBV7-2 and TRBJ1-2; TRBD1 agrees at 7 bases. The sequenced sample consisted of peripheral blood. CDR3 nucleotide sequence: TGTGCCAGCACCTCCGAGAGGGGGCTCGGTGGCTACACCTTC. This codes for CASTSERGLGGYTF.